This is a list of T cell receptor beta chains from one sample in a study of control samples from healthy donors and cancer patients. Assay used: immunoSEQ multiplex PCR; TCRdb lists only in-frame clones, some missing. The table lists roughly 370,000 clones, 80% to 95% of them singletons. The sample consisted of PBMCs. These TCRs come from a man aged 35 to 55 with head and neck cancer. Each CDR3 is given with its conserved first and last residue. A D gene is named only where the DNA matches it firmly. For some rows the clone size is stated as once, few or many, or as a class when expanded; others skip it.

CDR3 DNA,CDR3 protein,V gene,clone size,J gene,D gene
TGCGCCAGCAGCTTGGTCCCGAATCTGTCGCCTTCTGGGGCCAACGTCCTGACTTTC,CASSLVPNLSPSGANVLTF,TRBV5-1,.,TRBJ2-6,.
TGTGCCACCAGCACCGGGACTAGCGGCAGTGAGCAGTTCTTC,CATSTGTSGSEQFF,TRBV24-1,.,TRBJ2-1,TRBD2
TGTGCCAGCAGTTTCAGGGATGGAGACACTGAAGCTTTCTTT,CASSFRDGDTEAFF,TRBV6-2/TRBV6-3,.,TRBJ1-1,.
TGTGCCAGCAGTCCCGACACGAGCACCGGGGAGCTGTTTTTT,CASSPDTSTGELFF,TRBV28,.,TRBJ2-2,.
TGCAGCGGGGATGCCGGGGCGAACACTGAAGCTTTCTTT,CSGDAGANTEAFF,TRBV29-1,.,TRBJ1-1,.
TGTGCCAGCAGGCCGGGCGGGACAGGGACCTACGAGCAGTACTTC,CASRPGGTGTYEQYF,TRBV6-5,.,TRBJ2-7,TRBD1
TGTGCCAGCACTGCGGGGGCGTCTCTCTATGGCTACACCTTC,CASTAGASLYGYTF,TRBV28,.,TRBJ1-2,.
TGTGCCAGCAGAACAGGGGGCGAAAGGTACGAGCAGTACTTC,CASRTGGERYEQYF,TRBV27,once,TRBJ2-7,TRBD1
TGTGCCAGCAGCTGGACAGGGTACGAGCAGTACTTC,CASSWTGYEQYF,TRBV6-5,.,TRBJ2-7,TRBD1
TGTGCCTGGAGTACCAACTCGGTCCGTGGCATTCAGTACTTC,CAWSTNSVRGIQYF,TRBV30,.,TRBJ2-4,.
TGCGCCACTGCCCGGGACAGGGGCCACGAGCAGTACTTC,CATARDRGHEQYF,TRBV5-1,.,TRBJ2-7,TRBD1
TGTGCCAGCAGTGAGGTAGGGGGCAGTGCCACAGATACGCAGTATTTT,CASSEVGGSATDTQYF,TRBV2,.,TRBJ2-3,TRBD1
TGCGCCAGCAGCGACTCCGGGGATCAGCCCCAGCATTTT,CASSDSGDQPQHF,TRBV4-1,.,TRBJ1-5,.
TGTGCCAGCAGCCTATCCCGCGGGGCGGGGGCGAGCCAGACCCAGTACTTC,CASSLSRGAGASQTQYF,TRBV7-2,once,TRBJ2-5,.
TGTGCCATCAGTTTGGACGGGGGCACCCTCCACTTT,CAISLDGGTLHF,TRBV10-3,.,TRBJ1-6,.
TGTGCCAGCAGTTCGACAGCTCCCGGGACCTATGGCTACACCTTC,CASSSTAPGTYGYTF,TRBV27,.,TRBJ1-2,.
TGTGCCAGTAGTGCACAGACAGCCTCCTACGAGCAGTACTTC,CASSAQTASYEQYF,TRBV19,.,TRBJ2-7,.
TGCGCCAGCAGCTCCGGACAGGGGGATGGAAACACCATATATTTT,CASSSGQGDGNTIYF,TRBV5-1,.,TRBJ1-3,TRBD1
TGTGCCAGCAGCGTGTTTCCGGGACAGGTTCTCTCTGGAAACACCATATATTTT,CASSVFPGQVLSGNTIYF,TRBV9,few,TRBJ1-3,TRBD1
TGTGCCAGCAGCCCAAGACTAGCGACAAGCACAGATACGCAGTATTTT,CASSPRLATSTDTQYF,TRBV9,once,TRBJ2-3,TRBD2
TGTGCCAGCAGCTTAGGACAGTCAAACCATGGCTACACCTTC,CASSLGQSNHGYTF,TRBV7-9,once,TRBJ1-2,.
TGTGCCAGCAGTCCTGACAGGGGGGGTTCGACTGAAGCTTTCTTT,CASSPDRGGSTEAFF,TRBV6-5,.,TRBJ1-1,TRBD1
TGTGCCAGCAGCCAACCACAGAACACTGAAGCTTTCTTT,CASSQPQNTEAFF,TRBV14,.,TRBJ1-1,.
TGTGCCAGCAGTGAAGACAGGGGGCGCGACGAGCAGTACTTC,CASSEDRGRDEQYF,TRBV2,.,TRBJ2-7,TRBD1
TGTGCCAGTAATTCTGGAGGGGGCAGGGAGACCCAGTACTTC,CASNSGGGRETQYF,TRBV19,.,TRBJ2-5,.
TGTGCCAGCAGTTTGGCACCGGGACTAGCTCCTTACGAGCAGTACTTC,CASSLAPGLAPYEQYF,TRBV27,.,TRBJ2-7,TRBD2
TGTGCCAGCAGTTTCCCGGTTCAAGAGACCCAGTACTTC,CASSFPVQETQYF,TRBV12-3/TRBV12-4,few,TRBJ2-5,.
TGTGCCAGCCCTAAGGGACAGGGGTTAAAGAATGAGCAGTTCTTC,CASPKGQGLKNEQFF,TRBV6-5,.,TRBJ2-1,TRBD1
TGTGCCAGCAGCGGCCGGTTCCACAACACTGAAGCTTTCTTT,CASSGRFHNTEAFF,TRBV5-6,.,TRBJ1-1,.
TGTGCCAGCAGTAACTCCCAGCGGGTACATGAGTACTTC,CASSNSQRVHEYF,TRBV6-2/TRBV6-3,.,TRBJ2-5,.
TGTGCCAGCAGCCAAGATCGGGTAGCGGGGGGGAGAACAGTCGGGGAGCTGTTTTTT,CASSQDRVAGGRTVGELFF,TRBV4-2,.,TRBJ2-2,TRBD2
TGCGCCAGCAGCCAAGAGTCCGGCTATGGCTACACCTTC,CASSQESGYGYTF,TRBV4-1,.,TRBJ1-2,.
TGTGCCAGCGGGATAGTTAACAATAATGAAAAACTGTTTTTT,CASGIVNNNEKLFF,TRBV7-9,.,TRBJ1-4,.
TGTGCCAGCTCACCGGTGGGGGACTCCTACGAGCAGTACTTC,CASSPVGDSYEQYF,TRBV18,.,TRBJ2-7,.
TGTGCCAGCTCACCCGGACTAGCGGGTGGTACGCAGTATTTT,CASSPGLAGGTQYF,TRBV18,.,TRBJ2-3,TRBD2
TGTGCCAGCAGTGAAGTTACAGGTTGGGAAGGAAAACTGTTTTTT,CASSEVTGWEGKLFF,TRBV6-1,.,TRBJ1-4,.
TGTGCCAGCAAAGGGCAGCGCACCAACTATGGCTACACCTTC,CASKGQRTNYGYTF,TRBV6-6,.,TRBJ1-2,.
TGTGCCAGCAGTCCCGGACAGCTTAGCGGCTACACCTTC,CASSPGQLSGYTF,TRBV28,.,TRBJ1-2,.
TGCGCCAGCAGCGAGGAATCTTGGGAGGGTTGGGAGCAGTACTTC,CASSEESWEGWEQYF,TRBV5-1,.,TRBJ2-7,TRBD2
TGCGCCAGCAGACAGTCCTTCTCTGGAAACACCATATATTTT,CASRQSFSGNTIYF,TRBV5-1,.,TRBJ1-3,.
TGTGCCAGTAGTATGGGGGGTGCAGGGGGTCAGCCCCAGCATTTT,CASSMGGAGGQPQHF,TRBV19,many,TRBJ1-5,TRBD1
TGTGCCATCAGAGGGCAGGAGTTTTACGAGCAGTACTTC,CAIRGQEFYEQYF,TRBV28,.,TRBJ2-7,.